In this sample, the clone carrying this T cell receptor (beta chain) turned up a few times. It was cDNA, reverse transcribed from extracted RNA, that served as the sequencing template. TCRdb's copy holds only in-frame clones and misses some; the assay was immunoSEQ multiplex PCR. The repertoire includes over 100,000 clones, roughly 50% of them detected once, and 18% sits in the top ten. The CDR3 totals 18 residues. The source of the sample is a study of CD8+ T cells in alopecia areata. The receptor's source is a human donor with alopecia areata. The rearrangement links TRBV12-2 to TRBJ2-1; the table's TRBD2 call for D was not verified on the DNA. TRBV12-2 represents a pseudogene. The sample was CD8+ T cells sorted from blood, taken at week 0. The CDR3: CASRLDYCPGLAYNEQFF. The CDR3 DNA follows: TGTGCAAGTCGCTTAGACTACTGTCCCGGACTAGCCTACAATGAGCAGTTCTTC.